This paragraph covers one T cell receptor beta chain sequence. The antigen is undetermined. Specified time point: week 47, end of study. Topical imiquimod accompanied each vaccine dose, which consisted of 300 ug of mutant IDH1 20-mer peptide. This sample is part of a study of a mutant IDH1 vaccine in newly diagnosed glioma. Study-wide findings and caveats: Changes in top peripheral clonotypes did not appear linked to pseudoprogression. Vaccination induced immune responses in around 93% of patients.

Produced via immunoSEQ multiplex PCR; TCRdb's table is partial and in-frame only. The sample has approximately 34,000 clones; approximately 89% are singletons. The input for sequencing was PBMCs, taken from a glioma patient whose treatment included an IDH1 peptide vaccine. The receptor was derived from a man between 35 and 55 years old with glioma.

The CDR3 DNA follows: TGTGCCAGTAGGTTAAGCGGGAGGGCCCGAGATACGCAGTATTTT. The encoded protein is CASRLSGRARDTQYF. The chain links TRBV19 to TRBJ2-3; 10 positions match TRBD2. The CDR3 loop spans 15 amino acids. Unmatched junction bases numbered 8, after V lost 6 bases and J lost 5 bases. Germline lookup yields CDR1 LNHDA and CDR2 SQIVND (reference sequence). Full variable domain (outside the CDR3, taken from reference TRBV19 and TRBJ2-3): DGGITQSPKYLFRKEGQNVTLSCEQNLNHDAMYWYRQDPGQGLRLIYYSQIVNDFQKGDIAEGYSVSREKKESFPLTVTSAQKNPTAFYLCASRLSGRARDTQYFGPGTRLTVL.